Following are 29 T cell receptor beta chains from one sample sequenced in a study of blood T cell repertoires in COVID-19. Sequenced by immunoSEQ multiplex PCR; TCRdb stores in-frame clones only, minus some. The sample shows 200,000 to 250,000 clones, 70% to 85% of them seen only once. The sample taken for sequencing was PBMCs or T cells enriched from blood (not recorded which). Receptors originate from a man aged 35 to 55 who had recovered from COVID-19.

The chain carries TRBV7-2 and TRBJ2-7; 7 bases are a match to TRBD2. The CDR3 extends over 16 amino acids. Germline CDR1 is SGHTA and CDR2 is FQGNSA. The V segment lost 3 bases and the J segment 2 bases; nucleotides outside the gene matches: 10. CDR3 residues: CASSLSPSGNPYEQYF. The CDR3, as DNA: TGTGCCAGCAGCTTGAGTCCCAGCGGGAATCCCTACGAGCAGTACTTC. Drawing the rest from reference TRBV7-2 and TRBJ2-7, the complete variable domain is GAGVSQSPSNKVTEKGKDVELRCDPISGHTALYWYRQSLGQGLEFLIYFQGNSAPDKSGLPSDRFSAERTGGSVSTLTIQRTQQEDSAVYLCASSLSPSGNPYEQYFGPGTRLTVT.

This clone was detected only a few times. Here the CDR3 reads CASSLLRQSPLHF. CDR3 DNA: TGTGCCAGCAGCTTGTTGCGGCAAAGTCCCCTCCACTTT. The chain carries TRBV5-8 and TRBJ1-6; D remains ambiguous. Trimming took off 1 base at V and 13 bases at J, with 12 bases between the two ends. The germline gives CDR1 SGHTS, CDR2 YDEGEE. This CDR3 has 13 residues.

This clone has only a few counts. V and J are TRBV7-9 and TRBJ2-1; 8 bases match TRBD2. The CDR3 is 15 amino acids. V shed 2 bases, J shed 3 bases, and the junction held 3 bases outside the gene matches. Germline assignment: CDR1 SEHNR and CDR2 FQNEAQ (reference sequence). The CDR3 DNA reads as TGTGCCAGCAGCTTACTAGCGGGCTTCTACAATGAGCAGTTCTTC. It is translated as CASSLLAGFYNEQFF.

This chain connects TRBV30 to TRBJ2-3; no reliable D call. The germline V gene encodes CDR1 GTSNPN and CDR2 SVGIG (reference sequence). The CDR3 is 12 residues long. V gave up 2 bases and J gave up 14 bases, with 17 bases separating them. The CDR3 DNA sequence: TGTGCCTGGAGTCCGTCGGGTTACCCCGTGTATTTT. Encoded protein: CAWSPSGYPVYF.

This clone appeared once. This chain connects TRBV28 to TRBJ2-1; 7 bases match TRBD1. CDR1 MDHEN and CDR2 SYDVKM come from the germline V gene. V was pared by 2 bases and J by 5 bases, with 3 bases of the junction left unmatched. This CDR3 has 14 amino acids. The CDR3, as DNA: TGTGCCAGCAGTTTAGTCGGGACAGACAATGAGCAGTTCTTC. It encodes CASSLVGTDNEQFF.

The V and J genes are TRBV30 and TRBJ1-2; TRBD1 matches at 7 bases. Germline values: CDR1 GTSNPN, CDR2 SVGIG (reference sequence). The CDR3 length is 16 residues. V shed 1 base and J 0 bases; nucleotides not matched to a gene: 8. CDR3 nucleotides: TGTGCCTGGAGTGGACAGGGAGGTTTGGCTAACTATGGCTACACCTTC. Protein sequence: CAWSGQGGLANYGYTF.

The chain is built from TRBV28 and TRBJ2-3, with 12 positions matching TRBD2. The CDR3 is 16 residues long. In germline, CDR1 is MDHEN, CDR2 SYDVKM. The trim removed 5 bases at V and 2 bases at J, leaving 5 bases unmatched. The CDR3 region is CASSPGLAGSTDTQYF. CDR3 bases: TGTGCCAGCAGTCCTGGACTAGCGGGGTCCACAGATACGCAGTATTTT.

The V and J genes are TRBV5-5 and TRBJ1-2, with TRBD1 matching 9 bases. The germline gives CDR1 SGHKS, CDR2 YYEKEE (reference sequence). J was trimmed by 0 bases and V by 1 base; bases with no gene match: 7. This CDR3 has 17 amino acids. The CDR3 region has the DNA TGTGCCAGCAGCTTGAGGACAGGGGTCAAATCTAACTATGGCTACACCTTC. Residues: CASSLRTGVKSNYGYTF.

This rearrangement joins TRBV5-3 to TRBJ2-2; 9 nucleotides agree with TRBD2. TRBV5-3 is reported as an ORF; its role is uncertain. The trim removed 4 bases at V and 6 bases at J, leaving 10 bases unmatched. This CDR3 has 16 residues. The CDR3 coding sequence is TGTGCCAGAAGCACCTGGATTAGCGGGAGTTCCGGGGAGCTGTTTTTT. This encodes CARSTWISGSSGELFF.

This chain joins TRBV7-3 and TRBJ1-2; the match to TRBD1 covers 7 bases. Germline trimming cut 5 bases from V and 7 bases from J; bases unmatched to any gene: 7. Germline CDR1 reads SGHTA; CDR2 reads FQGTGA. The CDR3 runs 13 residues. The CDR3 DNA sequence: TGTGCCAGCAGCCCCGACAGGGACGGTGGCTACACCTTC. It specifies CASSPDRDGGYTF.

V usage is TRBV7-2 and J usage is TRBJ2-3; the match to TRBD2 covers 8 bases. Germline CDR1 SGHTA, CDR2 FQGNSA. The CDR3 covers 17 residues. The trim removed 4 bases at V and 6 bases at J, leaving 15 bases unmatched. In DNA, the CDR3 is TGTGCCAGCAGCTCAACCGGGACTAGATATTTTCTTGATACGCAGTATTTT. Translation gives CASSSTGTRYFLDTQYF.

This sequence joins TRBV7-2 and TRBJ1-3, with 8 bases that match TRBD1. With V trimmed by 5 bases and J by 4 bases, 7 bases remained unmatched. The CDR3 has 15 amino acids. Per germline, CDR1 SGHTA and CDR2 FQGNSA. CDR3 sequence: CASSRTGTEGNTIYF. CDR3 coding DNA: TGTGCCAGCAGCCGGACAGGGACTGAAGGAAACACCATATATTTT.

On this clone: Other DNA variants within this sample encode the same CDR3. The chain has TRBV18 and TRBJ2-5, with D possibly TRBD2 on 6 matching bases. From germline, CDR1 is KGHSH and CDR2 LQKENI. V lost 0 bases to trimming and J lost 2 bases, with 7 bases between them. This CDR3 is built from 14 residues. CDR3 region: CASSPPAGQETQYF. CDR3 in DNA: TGTGCCAGCTCACCACCGGCGGGACAAGAGACCCAGTACTTC.

V and J are TRBV2 and TRBJ2-1; TRBD2 aligns across 7 bases. V lost 4 bases, J lost 4 bases, and 1 base stayed unmatched. CDR3 length: 13 amino acids. Germline CDR1 SNHLY, CDR2 FYNNEI. The CDR3 DNA reads as TGTGCCAGCAGTGCGGGGGGATACAATGAGCAGTTCTTC. This codes for CASSAGGYNEQFF.

V gene TRBV7-2 combines with J gene TRBJ2-5; 8 nucleotides line up with TRBD2. Germline lookup yields CDR1 SGHTA and CDR2 FQGNSA. The V gene end was trimmed by 8 bases and the J gene end by 0 bases; junction bases not matched to a gene: 5. This CDR3 has 14 amino acids. As DNA, the CDR3 is TGTGCCAGCGGGGTTAGCGGGAACCAAGAGACCCAGTACTTC. This encodes CASGVSGNQETQYF.

CDR3 DNA: TGCGCCAGCAGCCAAAAAACCGGGACAGTCACATATTACGAGCAGTACTTC. This sequence encodes CASSQKTGTVTYYEQYF. J is TRBJ2-7 and V is TRBV4-1, with 7 bases matching TRBD1. Trimming cost V 2 bases and J 4 bases; bases outside gene matches: 14. CDR1 MGHRA and CDR2 YSYEKL come from the germline V gene. CDR3 length: 17 amino acids.

The V gene is TRBV30, the J gene TRBJ1-6; no clear D. Trimming took 2 bases from V and 1 from J, leaving 15 bases between them. CDR1 is GTSNPN, CDR2 SVGIG, per germline (reference sequence). The CDR3 runs to 17 residues. The CDR3 loop is CAWSKWRARSYNSPLHF. The DNA for the CDR3 is TGTGCCTGGAGTAAGTGGAGGGCGCGGTCCTATAATTCACCCCTCCACTTT.

V gene TRBV18 combines with J gene TRBJ1-1; TRBD1 is a possible D gene (6 bases). Trimming took off 3 bases at V and 0 bases at J, with 11 bases between the two ends. This CDR3 is 15 amino acids long. Germline V gene sequence: CDR1 KGHSH, CDR2 LQKENI. DNA for the CDR3: TGTGCCAGCTCACCGACTCAGGGGATGAACACTGAAGCTTTCTTT. Protein: CASSPTQGMNTEAFF.

The rearrangement joins TRBV5-4 to TRBJ1-5; TRBD1 is a possible D gene (5 bases). The CDR3 sequence is 15 residues long. Germline CDR1 is SGHNT and CDR2 is YYREEE (reference sequence). Trimming took 4 bases from V and 1 from J, leaving 12 bases between them. CDR3 sequence reads: CASSMRGQSNQPQHF. DNA for the CDR3: TGTGCCAGCAGCATGCGAGGACAAAGCAATCAGCCCCAGCATTTT.

The chain uses TRBV9 and TRBJ2-3; D perhaps matches TRBD2 (5 bases). The CDR3 covers 15 residues. The V end was cut by 3 bases, the J end by 0 bases, with 11 bases between. Germline V gene lookup returns CDR1 SGDLS and CDR2 YYNGEE. The CDR3 sequence is CASSAGLESTDTQYF. CDR3 nucleotide sequence: TGTGCCAGCAGCGCCGGACTCGAAAGCACAGATACGCAGTATTTT.

The chain uses TRBV3-1 (or the pseudogene TRBV3-2) and TRBJ1-4; D call uncertain. V dropped 4 bases and J dropped 3 bases, with 9 bases sitting between them. Germline CDR1 LGHDT, CDR2 YNNKEL (reference sequence). The CDR3 has 14 amino acids. The CDR3 nucleotides read TGTGCCAGCAGCCCACCAGGCCCTAATGAAAAACTGTTTTTT. It is translated as CASSPPGPNEKLFF.

V usage is TRBV28 and J usage is TRBJ1-5, with D perhaps matching TRBD1 (5 bases). V lost 4 bases to trimming and J lost 1 base, with 23 bases between them. The CDR3 spans 19 residues. Germline values: CDR1 MDHEN, CDR2 SYDVKM. The CDR3 region is CASSSPSGDPARSNQPQHF. In DNA form, the CDR3 reads TGTGCCAGCAGTTCCCCCTCGGGGGACCCGGCGAGGAGCAATCAGCCCCAGCATTTT.

The table lists this clone with a few counts. One end of the junction varies from germline; a read error may be responsible. As DNA, the CDR3 is TGTGCCAGCACCTTAGGCAGCTACAATGAGCAGTTCTTC. Its protein is CASTLGSYNEQFF. This chain uses TRBV7-2 with TRBJ2-1; no definite D call. In germline, CDR1 is SGHTA, CDR2 FQGNSA. The CDR3 length is 13 residues.

The V gene is TRBV18, the J gene TRBJ1-5; TRBD1 aligns across 9 bases. This CDR3 region has 19 residues. J gave up 6 bases and V 3 bases, and 18 bases lay outside the gene matches. Germline V gene lookup returns CDR1 KGHSH and CDR2 LQKENI. This CDR3 reads CASSPQLPGQGTLTQPQHF. In DNA, the CDR3 is TGTGCCAGCTCACCGCAACTTCCGGGACAGGGTACCCTCACTCAGCCCCAGCATTTT.

This clone was observed a few times. J is TRBJ1-1 and V is TRBV7-9, with D possibly matching TRBD1 (5 bases). V was trimmed by 2 bases and J by 2 bases, leaving 12 bases between them. CDR1 SEHNR and CDR2 FQNEAQ come from the germline V gene (reference sequence). The CDR3 runs 15 residues. CDR3 nucleotide sequence: TGTGCCAGCAGCTTATCCCAGGGACTAAACACTGAAGCTTTCTTT. Translation gives CASSLSQGLNTEAFF.

The rearrangement uses TRBV7-8 and TRBJ1-5; TRBD1 might be the D (5 bases). In germline, CDR1 is SGHVS, CDR2 FQNEAQ. The CDR3 runs 13 residues. V was shortened by 0 bases and J by 9 bases, with 9 bases between the two germline ends. CDR3 sequence (DNA): TGTGCCAGCAGCTTAGCGACCCAGGGGCCCCAGCATTTT. Its translation: CASSLATQGPQHF.

The rearrangement uses TRBV12-5 and TRBJ2-1; 10 positions match TRBD2. The CDR3 loop spans 14 amino acids. V trimming: 7 bases; J trimming: 6 bases; junction bases outside the gene matches: 6. In germline, CDR1 is LGHNT, CDR2 FRNRAP. The CDR3: CASAPSGSINEQFF. The CDR3 bases are TGTGCTAGTGCCCCTAGCGGGAGTATCAATGAGCAGTTCTTC.

The gene calls are TRBV4-3 and TRBJ1-2; TRBD1 agrees at 12 bases. V shed 0 bases and J 9 bases; nucleotides not matched to a gene: 5. This CDR3 contains 15 residues. CDR1 and CDR2 (germline): LGHNA, YSLEER. The CDR3 is CASSQDLGQGASYTF. CDR3 DNA sequence: TGCGCCAGCAGCCAAGATTTGGGACAGGGGGCAAGCTACACCTTC.

This rearrangement joins TRBV5-8 to TRBJ1-6; 7 positions agree with TRBD1. V was clipped by 3 bases and J by 9 bases; unmatched bases: 6. The CDR3 loop spans 14 amino acids. Germline V CDR1 and CDR2: SGHTS, YDEGEE. The DNA of the CDR3 is TGTGCCAGCAGCTCGGACAGGTGGAGTTCACCCCTCCACTTT. It is translated as CASSSDRWSSPLHF.